A selection of T cell receptor beta chains follows, all from one sample in a study of T cells in Graves' hyperthyroidism and ophthalmopathy. TCRdb fed the multiplex PCR reads into MiXCR, producing one record per CDR3 protein. The sample has around 250,000 distinct CDR3 sequences; about 17% are singletons. Material: blood. These receptors were obtained from a young woman with Graves' ophthalmopathy. The CDR3 runs from the conserved cysteine through the conserved F or W. Each record gives: J gene, V gene, D gene, clone size, CDR3 protein, CDR3 DNA. A D gene is named only where the DNA matches it firmly. Size tells how often a clone was seen (once, few, many) or the class of an expanded clone, and some rows leave it out.

TRBJ2-7	TRBV5-4	TRBD1	-	CASSSTPDRGAHEQYF	TGTGCCAGCAGCTCAACTCCGGACAGGGGGGCCCACGAGCAGTACTTC
TRBJ2-7	TRBV6-2/TRBV6-3	-	-	CASTPYSSYEQYF	TGTGCCAGCACACCCTACAGCTCCTACGAGCAGTACTTC
TRBJ2-7	TRBV5-8	-	many	CASSLERGGEQYF	TGTGCCAGCAGCTTGGAGAGGGGGGGCGAGCAGTACTTC
TRBJ2-7	TRBV20-1	-	many	CSAEGLSLYEQYF	TGCAGTGCCGAGGGACTCTCCCTCTACGAGCAGTACTTC
TRBJ1-1	TRBV19	-	many	CASSAGPVIVEAFF	TGTGCCAGTAGTGCAGGCCCAGTGATTGTTGAAGCTTTCTTT
TRBJ2-1	TRBV28	-	many	CASSLPGPYNEQFF	TGTGCCAGCAGTTTACCGGGACCCTACAATGAGCAGTTCTTC
TRBJ2-1	TRBV7-3	-	many	CASSLKFGNEQFF	TGTGCCAGCAGCTTAAAGTTTGGCAATGAGCAGTTCTTC
TRBJ1-4	TRBV7-9	-	many	CASSLDLRREGEKLFF	TGTGCCAGCAGCTTAGACCTTCGCAGGGAGGGTGAAAAACTGTTTTTT
TRBJ2-1	TRBV27	-	many	CASSFKAALYNEQFF	TGTGCCAGCAGTTTTAAAGCGGCCCTTTACAATGAGCAGTTCTTC
TRBJ1-2	TRBV20-1	-	-	CSARGTGLNYGYTF	TGCAGTGCTAGGGGAACAGGGCTCAACTATGGCTACACCTTC
TRBJ2-3	TRBV7-6	TRBD2	-	CASSLDSGGRTDTQYF	TGTGCCAGCAGCTTAGATAGCGGGGGACGCACAGATACGCAGTATTTT
TRBJ1-2	TRBV14	TRBD1	-	CASSQSRQGANGYTF	TGTGCCAGCAGCCAATCGAGACAGGGGGCCAATGGCTACACCTTC
TRBJ2-7	TRBV7-2	TRBD2	many	CASSLLGTSGFYEQYF	TGTGCCAGCAGCTTATTGGGGACTAGCGGGTTCTACGAGCAGTACTTC
TRBJ2-3	TRBV7-9	TRBD2	many	CASSSLQSGSFTDTQYF	TGTGCCAGCAGCTCCTTACAAAGCGGGAGTTTTACAGATACGCAGTATTTT
TRBJ1-2	TRBV20-1	TRBD1	many	CSAWPNTGGPNYGYTF	TGCAGTGCTTGGCCCAATACAGGGGGCCCCAACTATGGCTACACCTTC
TRBJ2-1	TRBV7-2	TRBD2	many	CASSRQYAGVNNEQFF	TGTGCCAGCAGCCGTCAATACGCGGGAGTAAACAATGAGCAGTTCTTC
TRBJ2-5	TRBV5-8	TRBD1	many	CASVLGQGPQETQYF	TGTGCCAGCGTTTTAGGACAGGGACCCCAAGAGACCCAGTACTTC
TRBJ2-2	TRBV4-1	-	once	CASSRLLRDSGELFF	TGCGCCAGCAGCCGTCTGCTACGAGATTCCGGGGAGCTGTTTTTT
TRBJ2-5	TRBV28	TRBD1	-	CASSLAGGSETQYF	TGTGCCAGCAGTTTAGCAGGGGGCTCAGAGACCCAGTACTTC